Each of the 29 T cell receptor beta chains below was sequenced from the same sample in a study of T cells in Graves' hyperthyroidism and ophthalmopathy. Researchers took RNA transcripts and amplified the TCR beta CDR3 regions from them. The study used the HTBI primer set for a first-round RT-PCR of the TCR CDR3. TCRdb re-analysed the multiplex PCR reads in MiXCR, keeping a single row per CDR3 protein. The sample includes about 520,000 distinct CDR3 sequences, roughly a quarter of them seen just once. The sequenced material came from blood. The receptors shown here come from a woman aged 25 to 45 with Graves' ophthalmopathy.

Concerning this clonotype: Being one base from a much bigger clone, this may be a read error. The gene calls are TRBV11-2 and TRBJ2-5; perhaps TRBD2 as D (6 bases). Germline V gene sequence: CDR1 SGHAT, CDR2 FQNNGV. The CDR3 totals 14 residues. CDR3 DNA: TGTGCCAGCAGCTTAAGTAGCGGACAAGAGACCAAGTACTTC. It specifies CASSLSSGQETKYF.

This clonotype was recorded many times. The gene calls are TRBV4-1 and TRBJ2-6, with D unresolved. Germline V gene sequence: CDR1 MGHRA, CDR2 YSYEKL. V was trimmed by 3 bases and J by 4 bases, leaving 4 bases between them. CDR3 length: 13 amino acids. The CDR3 loop is CASSQLGANVLTF. CDR3 DNA sequence: TGCGCCAGCAGCCAGCTGGGGGCCAACGTCCTGACTTTC.

With regard to this clonotype: At one boundary the junction diverges from the germline segment, which might be a read error. V usage is TRBV18 and J usage is TRBJ1-1, with D perhaps matching TRBD1 (6 bases). This CDR3 comprises 16 residues. CDR1 and CDR2 from the germline V gene are KGHSH and LQKENI. CDR3 nucleotides: TGTGCCAGCTCACCTGCGGGGGCCCCGGGGAACGCTGAAGCTTTCTTT. Protein product: CASSPAGAPGNAEAFF.

The chain joins TRBV6-1 to TRBJ1-5; D gene uncertain. The CDR3 is 15 amino acids. Per germline, CDR1 MNHNS and CDR2 SASEGT. With 10 bases removed from V and 6 bases from J, the gap between germline ends came to 22 bases. The CDR3 here is CATEWRFTVGQPQHF. CDR3 DNA sequence: TGTGCCACCGAGTGGCGGTTCACTGTTGGTCAGCCCCAGCATTTT.

This clonotype came up many times. J is TRBJ2-7 and V is TRBV12-3 or TRBV12-4; weak D call: TRBD2 (6 bases). This CDR3 comprises 13 residues. The V end was cut by 6 bases, the J end by 4 bases, with 13 bases between. The CDR3 region has the DNA TGTGCCAGCAGAAAACCGGGGGAATACGAGCAGTACTTC. Translated: CASRKPGEYEQYF.

This clonotype was counted between two and nine times. The chain couples TRBV3-1 to TRBJ2-2; D not resolved. In germline, CDR1 is LGHDT, CDR2 YNNKEL (reference sequence). The CDR3 extends over 13 amino acids. The ends were cut back, 6 bases at V and 3 bases at J, with 8 bases in the middle. DNA for the CDR3: TGTGCCAGCAGAGCACTTTACACCGGGGAGCTGTTTTTT. Encoded protein: CASRALYTGELFF.

This clonotype was observed at least ten times. The gene calls are TRBV27 and TRBJ1-2; 7 bases align to TRBD1. CDR1 is MNHEY, CDR2 SMNVEV, per germline (reference sequence). The CDR3 runs 13 residues. V gave up 2 bases and J gave up 4 bases; unmatched junction bases: 1. This chain's CDR3 is CASSLGQAYGYTF. CDR3 nucleotides: TGTGCCAGCAGTTTAGGACAGGCCTATGGCTACACCTTC.

This clonotype has only a few counts. CDR3 sequence reads: CASSTGQGRYEQYF. The CDR3 DNA reads TGTGCCAGTAGTACGGGACAGGGTCGCTACGAGCAGTACTTC. The chain combines TRBV19 with TRBJ2-7; TRBD1 matches 9 bases. V was clipped by 4 bases and J by 3 bases; unmatched bases: 4. Germline V CDR1 and CDR2: LNHDA, SQIVND (reference sequence). The CDR3 contains 14 residues.

This clonotype was recorded many times. V is TRBV14 and J is TRBJ2-7; TRBD1 or TRBD2 may be the D gene (5 bases each). The CDR3 extends over 14 amino acids. V lost 4 bases and J 2 bases, leaving 12 bases between the germline ends. Germline values: CDR1 SGHDN, CDR2 FVKESK. The CDR3 sequence: CASSLQEATYEQYF. The CDR3 nucleotides are TGTGCCAGCAGCCTACAGGAGGCAACCTACGAGCAGTACTTC.

The table lists this clonotype with many counts. This chain joins TRBV6-5 and TRBJ2-7; tentative D call: TRBD2 (7 bases). There are 14 residues in the CDR3. Germline CDR1 reads MNHEY; CDR2 reads SVGAGI. V was clipped by 7 bases and J by 0 bases, with 13 bases between them. This CDR3 is CASMGRGRSYEQYF. CDR3 bases: TGTGCCAGCATGGGGCGGGGGCGCTCCTACGAGCAGTACTTC.

This clonotype was detected ten times or more. CDR3 bases: TGTGCCAGCAGCTTAGACCAGCGGGGCATCCAAGAGACCCAGTACTTC. Amino acids: CASSLDQRGIQETQYF. This chain links TRBV7-8 with TRBJ2-5, with 7 bases aligning to TRBD2. The germline V gene has CDR1 SGHVS and CDR2 FQNEAQ. The CDR3 runs 16 residues. V dropped 1 base and J dropped 1; count of bases not matched to a gene: 6. Filled out from reference TRBV7-8 and TRBJ2-5, the complete variable domain reads GAGVSQSPRYKVAKRGQDVALRCDPISGHVSLFWYQQALGQGPEFLTYFQNEAQLDKSGLPSDRFFAERPEGSVSTLKIQRTQQEDSAVYLCASSLDQRGIQETQYFGPGTRLLVL.

This clonotype has ten or more counts. V and J are TRBV19 and TRBJ1-5; 8 nucleotides align to TRBD1. CDR1 and CDR2 from the germline V gene are LNHDA and SQIVND (reference sequence). CDR3 size: 14 residues. With 6 bases clipped from V and 1 base from J, the junction kept 2 bases outside the gene matches. CDR3 bases: TGTGCCAGTAGGGGACAGGAAAGCAATCAGCCCCAGCATTTT. Protein product: CASRGQESNQPQHF.

The V gene is TRBV29-1, the J gene TRBJ2-5; D tentatively fits TRBD1 or TRBD2 (5 bases each). V gave up 5 bases and J gave up 5 bases, with 12 bases separating them. Germline CDR1 reads SQVTM; CDR2 reads ANQGSEA. The CDR3 consists of 12 residues. The CDR3 nucleotides are TGCAGCGTTTTATCCGAGGGGGAGACCCAGTACTTC. This encodes CSVLSEGETQYF.

The chain couples TRBV4-3 to TRBJ2-7, with D possibly being TRBD1 or TRBD2 (5 bases each). CDR3 length: 16 residues. V lost 0 bases and J 0 bases, leaving 12 bases between the germline ends. Germline assignment: CDR1 LGHNA and CDR2 YSLEER. In DNA, the CDR3 is TGCGCCAGCAGCCAAGATCTGTATGGGACCTCCTACGAGCAGTACTTC. Its protein is CASSQDLYGTSYEQYF.

At least ten counts were recorded for this clonotype. The chain couples TRBV5-1 to TRBJ2-5, with 8 bases lining up with TRBD1. V shed 4 bases and J 5 bases; nucleotides not matched to a gene: 7. The CDR3 runs 14 residues. The germline CDR1 and CDR2 sequences are SGHRS and YFSETQ. Here the CDR3 reads CASSAGGAGETQYF. CDR3 coding DNA: TGCGCCAGCAGCGCAGGGGGCGCAGGGGAGACCCAGTACTTC.

The chain uses TRBV6-1 and TRBJ1-6, with D unresolved. The ends were cut back, 1 base at V and 14 bases at J, with 15 bases in the middle. The CDR3 length is 14 residues. Per the germline V gene, CDR1 is MNHNS and CDR2 is SASEGT. The CDR3 nucleotides are TGTGCCAGCAGTGAAGGGGGTCTGGGTGGGTCCCTCCACTTT. It encodes CASSEGGLGGSLHF.

This clonotype was counted ten times or more. The rearrangement links TRBV29-1 to TRBJ1-2; TRBD1 might be the D (5 bases). Trimming removed 7 bases at V and 1 base at J, with 22 bases between. Germline values: CDR1 SQVTM, CDR2 ANQGSEA. The CDR3 loop spans 16 amino acids. The CDR3 DNA sequence: TGCAGCGCGAAGGTCGGGTTGGGGGGATATAACTATGGCTACACCTTC. Its translation: CSAKVGLGGYNYGYTF. Supplemented by reference TRBV29-1 and TRBJ1-2, the full variable domain reads SAVISQKPSRDICQRGTSLTIQCQVDSQVTMMFWYRQQPGQSLTLIATANQGSEATYESGFVIDKFPISRPNLTFSTLTVSNMSPEDSSIYLCSAKVGLGGYNYGYTFGSGTRLTVV.

This clonotype appeared a few times. The J gene is TRBJ2-5, the V gene TRBV10-1; D is ambiguous. Trimming pared 5 bases from V and 5 bases from J, leaving 15 bases between. Germline V gives CDR1 WNHNN, CDR2 SYGVQD (reference sequence). The CDR3 is 14 residues long. The CDR3 sequence: CASSTGQAGETQYF. DNA of the CDR3: TGCGCCAGCAGTACGGGTCAAGCCGGGGAGACCCAGTACTTC.

The CDR3 DNA sequence: TGTGCCAGCAGTTTAAGTGGGGGACTTCGCTCCTACGAGCAGTACTTC. It yields the protein CASSLSGGLRSYEQYF. V is TRBV27 and J is TRBJ2-7, with D possibly matching TRBD2 (6 bases). V lost 2 bases and J 0 bases, leaving 14 bases between the germline ends. The CDR3 covers 16 residues. Germline values: CDR1 MNHEY, CDR2 SMNVEV (reference sequence).

This clonotype was detected ten times or more. This chain connects TRBV7-2 to TRBJ2-4, with D perhaps assigned TRBD1 or TRBD2 (5 bases each). V shed 5 bases and J shed 0 bases, with 17 bases lying between them. The CDR3 has 17 amino acids. Germline-derived CDR1 and CDR2 are SGHTA and FQGNSA. CDR3 DNA sequence: TGTGCCAGCAGCCACCTTGAGTGGGGGTTAGCCAAAAACATTCAGTACTTC. Translated, it gives CASSHLEWGLAKNIQYF.

The sample holds one count of this clonotype. This chain connects TRBV30 to TRBJ1-2; D remains ambiguous. V was trimmed by 3 bases and J by 4 bases, leaving 9 bases between them. The CDR3 runs 12 residues. The germline CDR1 and CDR2 sequences are GTSNPN and SVGIG (reference sequence). This CDR3 is CAWRVGIYGYTF. The CDR3 DNA is TGTGCCTGGAGGGTCGGGATCTATGGCTACACCTTC.

The table lists this clonotype with many counts. The chain links TRBV4-3 to TRBJ1-2; 9 positions agree with TRBD1. The CDR3 loop spans 15 amino acids. CDR1 LGHNA and CDR2 YSLEER come from the germline V gene. After removal of 4 bases from V and 2 bases from J, the junction contained 5 bases not matched to a gene. CDR3 region: CASSLGDRANYGYTF. In DNA form, the CDR3 reads TGCGCCAGCAGCCTTGGGGACAGGGCCAACTATGGCTACACCTTC.

The chain joins TRBV18 to TRBJ1-5; the D is unclear. Trimming took off 2 bases at V and 5 bases at J, with 10 bases between the two ends. This CDR3 is 14 amino acids long. Germline loops: CDR1 KGHSH, CDR2 LQKENI. As DNA, the CDR3 is TGTGCCAGCTCACCAACCGGGATGGATCAGCCCCAGCATTTT. Translated, it gives CASSPTGMDQPQHF.

This clonotype was counted ten times or more. CDR3 protein: CASSLGLAGGLQETQYF. As DNA, the CDR3 is TGTGCCAGCAGCTTAGGATTAGCGGGGGGACTCCAAGAGACCCAGTACTTC. This chain joins TRBV11-1 and TRBJ2-5; TRBD2 matches at 10 bases. Trimming removed 1 base from V and 1 base from J; junction bases left unmatched: 6. Germline V gene sequence: CDR1 SGHAT, CDR2 FQDESV (reference sequence). The CDR3 spans 17 residues. Full variable domain (missing parts from reference TRBV11-1 and TRBJ2-5): EAEVAQSPRYKITEKSQAVAFWCDPISGHATLYWYRQILGQGPELLVQFQDESVVDDSQLPKDRFSAERLKGVDSTLKIQPAELGDSAMYLCASSLGLAGGLQETQYFGPGTRLLVL.

This rearrangement joins TRBV30 to TRBJ2-7; 10 bases match TRBD1. In germline, CDR1 is GTSNPN, CDR2 SVGIG (reference sequence). V lost 4 bases and J lost 3; bases outside the gene matches: 6. This CDR3 region has 14 residues. The CDR3 loop reads CAWTLGQGNYEQYF. CDR3 DNA sequence: TGTGCCTGGACGCTGGGACAGGGGAACTACGAGCAGTACTTC.

This clonotype was detected many times. CDR3 amino acids: CASSIQQGVGYEQYF. In DNA, the CDR3 is TGTGCCAGCAGCATCCAGCAGGGTGTAGGCTACGAGCAGTACTTC. The chain is built from TRBV6-2 or TRBV6-3 and TRBJ2-7; D may be TRBD1 (5 bases). Germline V CDR1 and CDR2: MNHEY, SVGEGT. Between the trimmed V and J ends, which lost 6 bases and 3 bases, there was a span of 18 bases. This CDR3 has 15 residues.

The CDR3 nucleotides are TGTGCCAGCAGCTTAGCAGCTCTAGGGACGGCGCAGGGCTATGGCTACACCTTC. It translates to CASSLAALGTAQGYGYTF. The chain links TRBV7-2 to TRBJ1-2; D is possibly TRBD1 (5 bases). Trimming shortened V by 0 bases and J by 4 bases, and 21 bases separated the two germline ends. This CDR3 comprises 18 residues. In germline, CDR1 is SGHTA, CDR2 FQGNSA.

The chain combines TRBV6-1 with TRBJ2-6; D gene uncertain. The germline V and J ends were trimmed by 8 bases and 0 bases, with 8 bases remaining between them. Looked up from germline, CDR1 is MNHNS and CDR2 is SASEGT. This CDR3 comprises 14 residues. CDR3 protein: CASWVISGANVLTF. The CDR3 DNA reads as TGTGCCAGCTGGGTGATCTCTGGGGCCAACGTCCTGACTTTC.

Ten or more counts support this clonotype. The V and J genes are TRBV27 and TRBJ1-3; D gene uncertain. Per germline, CDR1 MNHEY and CDR2 SMNVEV (reference sequence). This CDR3 contains 15 residues. V was shortened by 5 bases and J by 4 bases, with 15 bases between the two germline ends. CDR3 residues: CASSPDGWMGNTIYF. In DNA, the CDR3 is TGTGCCAGCAGTCCGGACGGATGGATGGGAAACACCATATATTTT.